The rows below give T cell receptor beta chains drawn from one sample of a study of blood T cell repertoires in COVID-19. The data were produced by immunoSEQ multiplex PCR, yet TCRdb's version contains in-frame clones alone and is incomplete. Among fewer than 350,000 clones listed, roughly nine tenths were seen once. Sequencing input: peripheral blood. The source of these receptors is a woman in her twenties or thirties with COVID-19, enrolled during active disease. CDR3s leave out the opening cysteine and the closing phenylalanine or tryptophan. Each record gives: V gene, J gene, CDR3 protein.

v_gene: TRBV4-1
j_gene: TRBJ2-1
CDR3aa: ASSRPGLARDEQF

v_gene: TRBV11-2
j_gene: TRBJ1-2
CDR3aa: ASSPTGLYGYT

v_gene: TRBV6-5
j_gene: TRBJ1-2
CDR3aa: ASSYSLGTGDYGYT

v_gene: TRBV15
j_gene: TRBJ1-1
CDR3aa: ATSREGVMNTEAF

v_gene: TRBV5-1
j_gene: TRBJ1-1
CDR3aa: ASSLRRGLTEAF

v_gene: TRBV6-5
j_gene: TRBJ2-3
CDR3aa: ASSLGPRGGTQY

v_gene: TRBV5-4
j_gene: TRBJ2-7
CDR3aa: ASSLEAGIYEQY

v_gene: TRBV27
j_gene: TRBJ1-6
CDR3aa: ASSLSTPVTTLH

v_gene: TRBV12-3/TRBV12-4
j_gene: TRBJ2-1
CDR3aa: ASRAGGPHEQF

v_gene: TRBV28
j_gene: TRBJ1-2
CDR3aa: ASSLRGRFYYGYT

v_gene: TRBV11-2
j_gene: TRBJ2-7
CDR3aa: ASSLVLAGSYEQY

v_gene: TRBV7-8
j_gene: TRBJ2-6
CDR3aa: ASSSGPGGPPGANVLT

v_gene: TRBV12-3/TRBV12-4
j_gene: TRBJ1-2
CDR3aa: ASAGRTGFGYT

v_gene: TRBV7-9
j_gene: TRBJ2-3
CDR3aa: ASQREDTQY

v_gene: TRBV18
j_gene: TRBJ2-1
CDR3aa: ASSPQGASWDEQF

v_gene: TRBV7-2
j_gene: TRBJ2-4
CDR3aa: ASRETGTKNIQY

v_gene: TRBV5-4
j_gene: TRBJ1-2
CDR3aa: ASRSDYGYT

v_gene: TRBV19
j_gene: TRBJ2-7
CDR3aa: ASNYTGTGIERYEQY

v_gene: TRBV19
j_gene: TRBJ1-1
CDR3aa: ASSRTGGMNTEAF

v_gene: TRBV6-2/TRBV6-3
j_gene: TRBJ2-7
CDR3aa: ASRPPGTSAHEQY

v_gene: TRBV27
j_gene: TRBJ1-6
CDR3aa: ASSFESSYNSPLH

v_gene: TRBV7-9
j_gene: TRBJ1-6
CDR3aa: ASTWGDLGSPLH

v_gene: TRBV5-1
j_gene: TRBJ1-2
CDR3aa: ASSLGTGSNNYGYT

v_gene: TRBV7-8
j_gene: TRBJ1-2
CDR3aa: ASSLGLAGAYGYT

v_gene: TRBV5-1
j_gene: TRBJ1-2
CDR3aa: ASSPGGSNYGYT

v_gene: TRBV7-2
j_gene: TRBJ1-3
CDR3aa: ASSLVTPTGEVGNTIY

v_gene: TRBV6-5
j_gene: TRBJ2-2
CDR3aa: ASSYGQSVNTGELF

v_gene: TRBV30
j_gene: TRBJ2-7
CDR3aa: AWSVYAGKSYEQY

v_gene: TRBV6-5
j_gene: TRBJ2-5
CDR3aa: ASSYGAWETQY

v_gene: TRBV29-1
j_gene: TRBJ2-3
CDR3aa: SVEGTTTGVSSTDTQY

v_gene: TRBV7-9
j_gene: TRBJ2-7
CDR3aa: ASSLHGEQY

v_gene: TRBV5-5
j_gene: TRBJ2-7
CDR3aa: ASSLGVGLAGYEQY

v_gene: TRBV7-2
j_gene: TRBJ2-7
CDR3aa: ASSLIPGDYEQY

v_gene: TRBV5-1
j_gene: TRBJ2-5
CDR3aa: ASSSMDRGHGETQY

v_gene: TRBV21-1
j_gene: TRBJ2-7
CDR3aa: ASSKPLAGGSSYEQY

v_gene: TRBV11-2
j_gene: TRBJ2-4
CDR3aa: ASSLTYPGLNIQY

v_gene: TRBV7-9
j_gene: TRBJ2-2
CDR3aa: ATPARQGDNTGELF

v_gene: TRBV5-1
j_gene: TRBJ2-5
CDR3aa: ASSLFGVVGQETQY

v_gene: TRBV30
j_gene: TRBJ1-5
CDR3aa: AWSAHRGSQPQH

v_gene: TRBV27
j_gene: TRBJ1-2
CDR3aa: ASSSSGSANYGYT

v_gene: TRBV5-4
j_gene: TRBJ2-1
CDR3aa: ASSLRGSWEQF

v_gene: TRBV4-1
j_gene: TRBJ2-2
CDR3aa: ASSQDFSLASYTGELF

v_gene: TRBV5-1
j_gene: TRBJ2-3
CDR3aa: ASSSLTSGGASDTQY

v_gene: TRBV3-1/TRBV3-2
j_gene: TRBJ1-6
CDR3aa: ASSQDRGILTANSPLH

v_gene: TRBV2
j_gene: TRBJ2-2
CDR3aa: ASSVRGTANTGELF

v_gene: TRBV4-1
j_gene: TRBJ2-7
CDR3aa: ASSRTLGLQGYEQY

v_gene: TRBV6-5
j_gene: TRBJ1-2
CDR3aa: ASSQTVIYGYT

v_gene: TRBV6-5
j_gene: TRBJ2-1
CDR3aa: ASSSIALVSYNEQF

v_gene: TRBV5-4
j_gene: TRBJ1-1
CDR3aa: ASQLRGGSNTEAF

v_gene: TRBV7-9
j_gene: TRBJ1-1
CDR3aa: ASSFAGNTEAF

v_gene: TRBV6-5
j_gene: TRBJ1-3
CDR3aa: ASSYRSSGNTIY

v_gene: TRBV29-1
j_gene: TRBJ1-4
CDR3aa: SVKTGAEKLF

v_gene: TRBV3-1/TRBV3-2
j_gene: TRBJ2-2
CDR3aa: ASSQVGVGGHTGELF

v_gene: TRBV19
j_gene: TRBJ1-5
CDR3aa: ASSDFAATNQPQH

v_gene: TRBV7-9
j_gene: TRBJ1-2
CDR3aa: ASSLAEGVRNGYT

v_gene: TRBV5-1
j_gene: TRBJ1-4
CDR3aa: ASSPQTGGGEKLF

v_gene: TRBV19
j_gene: TRBJ1-5
CDR3aa: ASSIPGVGQPQH